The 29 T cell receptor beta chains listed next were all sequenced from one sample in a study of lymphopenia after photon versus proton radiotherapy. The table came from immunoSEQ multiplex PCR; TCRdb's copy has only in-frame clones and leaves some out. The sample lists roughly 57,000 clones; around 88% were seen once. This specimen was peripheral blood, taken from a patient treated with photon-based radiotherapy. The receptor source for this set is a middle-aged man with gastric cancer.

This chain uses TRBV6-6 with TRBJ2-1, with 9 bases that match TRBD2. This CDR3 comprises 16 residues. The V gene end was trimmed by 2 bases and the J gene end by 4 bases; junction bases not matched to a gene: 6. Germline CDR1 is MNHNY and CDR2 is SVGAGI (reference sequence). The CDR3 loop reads CASSYTGLAPYNEQFF. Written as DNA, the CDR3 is TGTGCCAGCAGTTACACTGGACTAGCGCCTTACAATGAGCAGTTCTTC.

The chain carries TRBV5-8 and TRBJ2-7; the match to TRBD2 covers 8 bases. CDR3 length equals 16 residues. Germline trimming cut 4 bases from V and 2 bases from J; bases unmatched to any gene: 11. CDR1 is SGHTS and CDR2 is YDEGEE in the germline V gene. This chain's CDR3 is CASSGDDSGRPYEQYF. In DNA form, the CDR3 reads TGTGCCAGCAGCGGGGACGACAGCGGGAGACCCTACGAGCAGTACTTC.

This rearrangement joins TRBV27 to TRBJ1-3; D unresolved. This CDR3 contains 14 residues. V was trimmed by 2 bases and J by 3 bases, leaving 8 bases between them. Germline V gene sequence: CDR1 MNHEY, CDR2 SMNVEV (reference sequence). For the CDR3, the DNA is TGTGCCAGCAGTTTAACTAGGGTTGGAAACACCATATATTTT. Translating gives CASSLTRVGNTIYF.

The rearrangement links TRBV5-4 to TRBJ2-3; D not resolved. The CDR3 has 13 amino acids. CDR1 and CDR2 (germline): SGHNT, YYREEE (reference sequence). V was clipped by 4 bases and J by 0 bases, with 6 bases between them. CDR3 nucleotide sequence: TGTGCCAGCAGCACCGACAGCACAGATACGCAGTATTTT. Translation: CASSTDSTDTQYF.

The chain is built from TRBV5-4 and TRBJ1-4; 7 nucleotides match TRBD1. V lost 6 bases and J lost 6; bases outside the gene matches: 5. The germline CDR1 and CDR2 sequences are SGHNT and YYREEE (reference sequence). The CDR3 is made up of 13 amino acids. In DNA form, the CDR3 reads TGTGCCAGCAAGCTTGACAGGGATGAAAAACTGTTTTTT. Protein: CASKLDRDEKLFF.

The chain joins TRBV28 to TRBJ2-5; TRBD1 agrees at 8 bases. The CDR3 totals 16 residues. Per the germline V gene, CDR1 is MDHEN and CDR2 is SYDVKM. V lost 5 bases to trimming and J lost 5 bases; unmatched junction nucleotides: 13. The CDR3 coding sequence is TGTGCCAGCAGTCCCGGGACAGGAGGTATTTACGAGACCCAGTACTTC. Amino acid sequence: CASSPGTGGIYETQYF.

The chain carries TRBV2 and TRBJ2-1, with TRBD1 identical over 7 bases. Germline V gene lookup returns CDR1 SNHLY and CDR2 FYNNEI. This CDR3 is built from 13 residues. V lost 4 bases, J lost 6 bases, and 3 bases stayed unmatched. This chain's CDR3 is CASSGDRRNEQFF. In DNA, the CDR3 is TGTGCCAGCAGTGGGGACAGACGCAATGAGCAGTTCTTC.

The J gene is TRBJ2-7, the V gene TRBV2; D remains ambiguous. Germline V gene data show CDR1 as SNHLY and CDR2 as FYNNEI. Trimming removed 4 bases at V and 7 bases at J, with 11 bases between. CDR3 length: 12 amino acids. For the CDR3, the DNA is TGTGCCAGCAGTGCTTACGTTCGTGAGCAGTACTTC. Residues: CASSAYVREQYF.

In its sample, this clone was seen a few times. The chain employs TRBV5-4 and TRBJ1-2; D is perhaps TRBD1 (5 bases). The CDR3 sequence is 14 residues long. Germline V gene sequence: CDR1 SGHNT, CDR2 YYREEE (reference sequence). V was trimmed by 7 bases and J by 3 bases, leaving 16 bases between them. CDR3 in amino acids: CASRVGRADYGYTF. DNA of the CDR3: TGTGCCAGCCGGGTTGGCAGGGCCGACTATGGCTACACCTTC.

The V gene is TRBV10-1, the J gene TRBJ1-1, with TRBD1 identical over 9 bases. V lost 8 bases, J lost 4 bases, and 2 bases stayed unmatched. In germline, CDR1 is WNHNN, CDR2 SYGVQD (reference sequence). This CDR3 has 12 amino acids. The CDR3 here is CASRTGATEAFF. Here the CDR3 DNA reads TGCGCCAGCCGGACAGGGGCCACTGAAGCTTTCTTT.

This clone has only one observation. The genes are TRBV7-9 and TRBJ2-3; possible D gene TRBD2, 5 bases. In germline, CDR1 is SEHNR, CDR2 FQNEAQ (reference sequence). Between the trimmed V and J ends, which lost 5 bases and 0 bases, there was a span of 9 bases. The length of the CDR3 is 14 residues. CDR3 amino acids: CASSVSVSTDTQYF. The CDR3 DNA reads TGTGCCAGCAGCGTTAGCGTTAGCACAGATACGCAGTATTTT.

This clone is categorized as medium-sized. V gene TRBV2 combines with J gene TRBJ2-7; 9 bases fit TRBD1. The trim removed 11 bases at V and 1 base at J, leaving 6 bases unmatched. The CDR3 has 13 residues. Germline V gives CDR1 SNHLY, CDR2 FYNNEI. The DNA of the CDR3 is TGTGCCTTACGAGGACAGGGGTCCTACGAGCAGTACTTC. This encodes CALRGQGSYEQYF. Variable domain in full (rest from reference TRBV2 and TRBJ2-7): EPEVTQTPSHQVTQMGQEVILRCVPISNHLYFYWYRQILGQKVEFLVSFYNNEISEKSEIFDDQFSVERPDGSNFTLKIRSTKLEDSAMYFCALRGQGSYEQYFGPGTRLTVT.

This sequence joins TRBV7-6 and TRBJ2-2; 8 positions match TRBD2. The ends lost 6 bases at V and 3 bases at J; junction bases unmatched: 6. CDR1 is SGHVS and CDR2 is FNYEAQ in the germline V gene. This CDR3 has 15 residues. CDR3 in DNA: TGTGCCAGCAGTCGCCCGGGGGGGGACACCGGGGAGCTGTTTTTT. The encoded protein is CASSRPGGDTGELFF.

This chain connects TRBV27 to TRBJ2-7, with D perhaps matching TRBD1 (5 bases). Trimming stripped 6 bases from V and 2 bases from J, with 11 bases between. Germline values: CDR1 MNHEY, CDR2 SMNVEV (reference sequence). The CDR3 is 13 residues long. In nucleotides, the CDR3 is TGTGCCAGCAGCCTAGGACATGCCTACGAGCAGTACTTC. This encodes CASSLGHAYEQYF.

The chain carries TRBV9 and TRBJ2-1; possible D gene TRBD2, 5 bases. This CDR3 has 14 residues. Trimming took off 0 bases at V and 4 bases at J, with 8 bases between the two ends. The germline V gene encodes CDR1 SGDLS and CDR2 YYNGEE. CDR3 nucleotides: TGTGCCAGCAGCGTAGCTAGCAGATACAATGAGCAGTTCTTC. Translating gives CASSVASRYNEQFF. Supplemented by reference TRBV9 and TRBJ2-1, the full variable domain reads DSGVTQTPKHLITATGQRVTLRCSPRSGDLSVYWYQQSLDQGLQFLIQYYNGEERAKGNILERFSAQQFPDLHSELNLSSLELGDSALYFCASSVASRYNEQFFGPGTRLTVL.

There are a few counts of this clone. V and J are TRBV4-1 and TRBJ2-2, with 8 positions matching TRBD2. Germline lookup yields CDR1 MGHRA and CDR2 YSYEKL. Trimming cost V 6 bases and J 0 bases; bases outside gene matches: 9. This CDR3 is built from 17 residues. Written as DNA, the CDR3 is TGCGCCAGCAGGGAAGCGGGAGTCTTAGCGAACACCGGGGAGCTGTTTTTT. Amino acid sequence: CASREAGVLANTGELFF.

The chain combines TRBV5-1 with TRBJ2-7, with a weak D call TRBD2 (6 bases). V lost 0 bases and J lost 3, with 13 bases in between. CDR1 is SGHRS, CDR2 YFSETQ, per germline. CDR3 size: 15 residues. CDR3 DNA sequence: TGCGCCAGCAGCTTGGTGGCTAGCGCAATCTACGAGCAGTACTTC. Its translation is CASSLVASAIYEQYF.

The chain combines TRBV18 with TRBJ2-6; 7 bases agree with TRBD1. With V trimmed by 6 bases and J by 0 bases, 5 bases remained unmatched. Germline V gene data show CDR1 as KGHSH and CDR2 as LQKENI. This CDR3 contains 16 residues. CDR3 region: CASSRQGTSGANVLTF. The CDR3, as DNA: TGTGCCAGCTCGCGACAGGGCACCTCTGGGGCCAACGTCCTGACTTTC.

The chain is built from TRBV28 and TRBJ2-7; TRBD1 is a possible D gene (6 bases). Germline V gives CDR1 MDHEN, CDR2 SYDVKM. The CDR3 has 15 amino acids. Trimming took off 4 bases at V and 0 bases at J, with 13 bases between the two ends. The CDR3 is CASSYRALSSYEQYF. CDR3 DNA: TGTGCCAGCAGTTACAGGGCCCTGAGCTCCTACGAGCAGTACTTC.

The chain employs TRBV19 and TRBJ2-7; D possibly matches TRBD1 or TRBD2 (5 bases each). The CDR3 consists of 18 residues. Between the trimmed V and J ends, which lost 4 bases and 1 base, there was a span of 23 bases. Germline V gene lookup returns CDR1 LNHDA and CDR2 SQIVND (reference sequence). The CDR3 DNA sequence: TGTGCCAGTAGTAGACCGGCGAGGACCGGGACGGCGTCCTACGAGCAGTACTTC. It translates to CASSRPARTGTASYEQYF.

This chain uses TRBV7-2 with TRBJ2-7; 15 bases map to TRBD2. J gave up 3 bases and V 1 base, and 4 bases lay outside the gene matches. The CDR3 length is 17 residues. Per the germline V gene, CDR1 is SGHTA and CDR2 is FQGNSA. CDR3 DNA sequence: TGTGCCAGCAGCTTAGGGGGGGGACTAGCGGGAGGCTACGAGCAGTACTTC. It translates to CASSLGGGLAGGYEQYF.

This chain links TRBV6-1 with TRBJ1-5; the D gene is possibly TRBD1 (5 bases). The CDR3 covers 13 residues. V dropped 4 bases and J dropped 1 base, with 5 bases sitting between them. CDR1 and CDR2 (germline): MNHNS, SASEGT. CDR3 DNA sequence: TGTGCCAGCAGTGGGGACAGCAATCAGCCCCAGCATTTT. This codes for CASSGDSNQPQHF.

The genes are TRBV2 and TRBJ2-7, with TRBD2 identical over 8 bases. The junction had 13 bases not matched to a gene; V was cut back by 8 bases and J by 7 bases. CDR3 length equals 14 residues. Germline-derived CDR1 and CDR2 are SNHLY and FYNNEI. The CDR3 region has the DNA TGTGCCAGCGCCCATCGGGCGGGAGGATGGGAGCAGTACTTC. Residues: CASAHRAGGWEQYF. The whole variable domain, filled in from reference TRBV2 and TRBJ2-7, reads EPEVTQTPSHQVTQMGQEVILRCVPISNHLYFYWYRQILGQKVEFLVSFYNNEISEKSEIFDDQFSVERPDGSNFTLKIRSTKLEDSAMYFCASAHRAGGWEQYFGPGTRLTVT.

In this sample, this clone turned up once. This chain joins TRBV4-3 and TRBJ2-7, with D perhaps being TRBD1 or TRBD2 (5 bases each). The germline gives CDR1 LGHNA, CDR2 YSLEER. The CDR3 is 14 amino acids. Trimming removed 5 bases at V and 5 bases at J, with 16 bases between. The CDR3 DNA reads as TGCGCCAGCAGCTTCCAAGGTGGGACGGACGAGCAGTACTTC. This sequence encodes CASSFQGGTDEQYF.

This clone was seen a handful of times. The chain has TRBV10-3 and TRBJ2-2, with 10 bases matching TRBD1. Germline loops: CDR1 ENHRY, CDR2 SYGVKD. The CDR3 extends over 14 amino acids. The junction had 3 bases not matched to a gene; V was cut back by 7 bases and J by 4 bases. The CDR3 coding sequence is TGTGCCATCAAGAGGACAGGGGGCACCGGGGAGCTGTTTTTT. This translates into CAIKRTGGTGELFF.

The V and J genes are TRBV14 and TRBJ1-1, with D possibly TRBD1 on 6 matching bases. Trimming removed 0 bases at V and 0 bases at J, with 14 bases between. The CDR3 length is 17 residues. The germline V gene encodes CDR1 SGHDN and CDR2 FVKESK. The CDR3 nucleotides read TGTGCCAGCAGCCAAGAGGGCGACAAGGGGGTGAACACTGAAGCTTTCTTT. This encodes CASSQEGDKGVNTEAFF. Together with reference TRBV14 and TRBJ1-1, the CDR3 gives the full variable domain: EAGVTQFPSHSVIEKGQTVTLRCDPISGHDNLYWYRRVMGKEIKFLLHFVKESKQDESGMPNNRFLAERTGGTYSTLKVQPAELEDSGVYFCASSQEGDKGVNTEAFFGQGTRLTVV.

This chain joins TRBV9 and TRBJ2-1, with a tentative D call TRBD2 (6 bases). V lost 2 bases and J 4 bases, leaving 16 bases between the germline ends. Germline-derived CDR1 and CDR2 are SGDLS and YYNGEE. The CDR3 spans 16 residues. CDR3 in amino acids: CASSVGGKGGYNEQFF. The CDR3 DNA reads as TGTGCCAGCAGCGTCGGCGGGAAAGGAGGTTACAATGAGCAGTTCTTC.

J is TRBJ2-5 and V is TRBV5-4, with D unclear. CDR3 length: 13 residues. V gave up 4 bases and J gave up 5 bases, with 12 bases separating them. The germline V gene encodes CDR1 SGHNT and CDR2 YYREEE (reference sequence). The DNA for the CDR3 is TGTGCCAGCAGCCATCCCCTATCTGAGACCCAGTACTTC. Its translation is CASSHPLSETQYF. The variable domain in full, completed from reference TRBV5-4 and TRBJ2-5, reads ETGVTQSPTHLIKTRGQQVTLRCSSQSGHNTVSWYQQALGQGPQFIFQYYREEENGRGNFPPRFSGLQFPNYSSELNVNALELDDSALYLCASSHPLSETQYFGPGTRLLVL.

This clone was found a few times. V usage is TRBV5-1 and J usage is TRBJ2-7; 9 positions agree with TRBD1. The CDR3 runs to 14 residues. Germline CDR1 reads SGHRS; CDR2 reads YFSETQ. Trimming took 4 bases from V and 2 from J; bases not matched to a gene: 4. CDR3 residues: CASSPRQGAYEQYF. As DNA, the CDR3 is TGCGCCAGCAGCCCCCGACAGGGGGCCTACGAGCAGTACTTC. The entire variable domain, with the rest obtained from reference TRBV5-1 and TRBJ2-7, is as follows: KAGVTQTPRYLIKTRGQQVTLSCSPISGHRSVSWYQQTPGQGLQFLFEYFSETQRNKGNFPGRFSGRQFSNSRSEMNVSTLELGDSALYLCASSPRQGAYEQYFGPGTRLTVT.